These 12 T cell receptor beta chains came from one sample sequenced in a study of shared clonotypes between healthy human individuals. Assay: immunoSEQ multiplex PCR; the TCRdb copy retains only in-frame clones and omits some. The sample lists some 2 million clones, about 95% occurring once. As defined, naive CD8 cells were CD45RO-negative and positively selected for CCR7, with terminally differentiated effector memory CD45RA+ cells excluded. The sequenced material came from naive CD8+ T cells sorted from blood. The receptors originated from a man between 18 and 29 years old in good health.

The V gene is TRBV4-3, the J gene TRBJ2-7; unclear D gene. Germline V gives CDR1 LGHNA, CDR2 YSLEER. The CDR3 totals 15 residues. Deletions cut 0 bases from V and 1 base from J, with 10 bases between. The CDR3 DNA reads TGCGCCAGCAGCCAAGACAGCCCCTTATCCTACGAGCAGTACTTC. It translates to CASSQDSPLSYEQYF.

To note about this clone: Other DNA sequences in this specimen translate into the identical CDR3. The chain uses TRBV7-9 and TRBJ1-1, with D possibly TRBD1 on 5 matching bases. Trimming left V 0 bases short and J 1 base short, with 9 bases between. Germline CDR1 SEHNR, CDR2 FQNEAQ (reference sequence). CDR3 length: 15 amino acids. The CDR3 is CASSLASGGNTEAFF. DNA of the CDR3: TGTGCCAGCAGCTTAGCGTCGGGGGGGAACACTGAAGCTTTCTTT.

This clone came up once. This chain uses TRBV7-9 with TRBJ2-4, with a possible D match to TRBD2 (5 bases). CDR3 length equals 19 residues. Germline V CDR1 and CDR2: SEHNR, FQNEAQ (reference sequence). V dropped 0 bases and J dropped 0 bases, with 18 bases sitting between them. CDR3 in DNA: TGTGCCAGCAGCTTAGCTTCCCAGATGAAGGGAGTAGCCAAAAACATTCAGTACTTC. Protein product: CASSLASQMKGVAKNIQYF.

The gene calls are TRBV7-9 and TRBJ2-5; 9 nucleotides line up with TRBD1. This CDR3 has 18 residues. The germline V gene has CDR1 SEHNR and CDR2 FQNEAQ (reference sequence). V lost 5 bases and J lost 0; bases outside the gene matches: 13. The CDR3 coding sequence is TGTGCCAGCAGCGACCAAGACGTAGGGACAGGGTACCAAGAGACCCAGTACTTC. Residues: CASSDQDVGTGYQETQYF.

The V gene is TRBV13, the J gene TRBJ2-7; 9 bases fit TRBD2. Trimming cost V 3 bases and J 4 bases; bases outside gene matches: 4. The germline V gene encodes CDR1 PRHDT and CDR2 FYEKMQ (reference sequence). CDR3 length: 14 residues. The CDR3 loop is CASSFGSGRYEQYF. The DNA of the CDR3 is TGTGCCAGCAGCTTTGGTAGCGGGAGATACGAGCAGTACTTC.

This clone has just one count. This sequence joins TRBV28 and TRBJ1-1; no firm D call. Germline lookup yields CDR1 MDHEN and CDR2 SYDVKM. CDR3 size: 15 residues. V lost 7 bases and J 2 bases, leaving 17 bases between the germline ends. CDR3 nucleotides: TGTGCCAGCAACAGCCTAGGTACAGAAAACACTGAAGCTTTCTTT. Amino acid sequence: CASNSLGTENTEAFF.

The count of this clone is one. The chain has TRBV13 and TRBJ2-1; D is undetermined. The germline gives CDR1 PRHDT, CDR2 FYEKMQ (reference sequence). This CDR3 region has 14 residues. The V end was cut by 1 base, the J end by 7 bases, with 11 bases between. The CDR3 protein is CASSLEGNGNEQFF. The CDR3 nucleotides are TGTGCCAGCAGCTTAGAAGGAAACGGGAATGAGCAGTTCTTC.

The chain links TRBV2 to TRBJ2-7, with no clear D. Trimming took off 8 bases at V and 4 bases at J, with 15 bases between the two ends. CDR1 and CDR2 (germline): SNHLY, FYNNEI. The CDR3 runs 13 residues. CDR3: CASAPPLLYEQYF. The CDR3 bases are TGTGCCAGCGCCCCCCCTCTCCTGTACGAGCAGTACTTC.

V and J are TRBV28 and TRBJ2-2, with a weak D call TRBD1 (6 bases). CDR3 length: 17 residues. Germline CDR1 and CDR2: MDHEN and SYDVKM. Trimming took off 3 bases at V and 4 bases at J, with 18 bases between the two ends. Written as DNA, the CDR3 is TGTGCCAGCAGTTTCGGCATTATGACAGGTTCCACCGGGGAGCTGTTTTTT. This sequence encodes CASSFGIMTGSTGELFF.

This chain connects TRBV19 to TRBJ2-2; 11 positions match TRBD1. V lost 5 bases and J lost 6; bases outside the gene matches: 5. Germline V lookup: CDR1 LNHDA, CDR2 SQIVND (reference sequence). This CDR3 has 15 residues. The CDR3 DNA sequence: TGTGCCAGTAGTTCTCGGGACAGGGGGGCCGGGGAGCTGTTTTTT. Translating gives CASSSRDRGAGELFF.

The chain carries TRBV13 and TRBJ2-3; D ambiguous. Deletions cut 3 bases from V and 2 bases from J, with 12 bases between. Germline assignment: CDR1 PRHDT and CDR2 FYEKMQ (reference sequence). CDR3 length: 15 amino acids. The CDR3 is CASSLTQSFTDTQYF. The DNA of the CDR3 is TGTGCCAGCAGCTTGACCCAGTCTTTCACAGATACGCAGTATTTT.

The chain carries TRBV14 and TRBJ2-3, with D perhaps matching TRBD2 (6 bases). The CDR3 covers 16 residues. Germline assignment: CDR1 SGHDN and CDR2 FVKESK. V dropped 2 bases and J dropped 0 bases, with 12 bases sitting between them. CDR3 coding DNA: TGTGCCAGCAGCCAATTCGTGACTAGGAGCACAGATACGCAGTATTTT. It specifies CASSQFVTRSTDTQYF.